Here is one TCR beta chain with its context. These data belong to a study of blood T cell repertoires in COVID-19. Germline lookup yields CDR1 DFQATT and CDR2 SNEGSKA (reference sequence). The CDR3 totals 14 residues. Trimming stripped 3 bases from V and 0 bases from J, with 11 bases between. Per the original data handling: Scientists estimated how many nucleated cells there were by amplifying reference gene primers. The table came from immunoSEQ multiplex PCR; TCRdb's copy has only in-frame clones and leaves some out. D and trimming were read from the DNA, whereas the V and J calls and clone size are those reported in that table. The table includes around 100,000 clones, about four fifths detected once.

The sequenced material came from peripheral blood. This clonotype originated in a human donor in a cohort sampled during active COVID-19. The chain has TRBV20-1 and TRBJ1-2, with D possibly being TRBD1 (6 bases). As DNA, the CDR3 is TGCAGTGCTAGTCTTGGGACAACTAACTATGGCTACACCTTC. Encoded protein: CSASLGTTNYGYTF.